Below are 15 T cell receptor beta chains sequenced from a single sample in a study of neurological immune-mediated disorders. Using its own MiXCR run on the 5' RACE reads, TCRdb lists one record per CDR3 protein. Among tens of thousands of distinct CDR3 sequences listed, under 5% were seen once. Sequencing input: CD4+ T cells from blood. The receptors were gathered from a middle-aged woman with multiple sclerosis.

This clonotype was seen ten or more times. The chain recombines TRBV19 with TRBJ2-7; D unresolved. Germline values: CDR1 LNHDA, CDR2 SQIVND (reference sequence). V dropped 4 bases and J dropped 3 bases, with 16 bases sitting between them. The CDR3 loop spans 15 amino acids. The CDR3 is CASSTSPSSLYEQYF. The CDR3, as DNA: TGTGCCAGTAGTACCTCCCCGTCGAGCCTCTACGAGCAGTACTTC. The full variable domain, in which reference TRBV19 and TRBJ2-7 provide the parts outside the CDR3, is DGGITQSPKYLFRKEGQNVTLSCEQNLNHDAMYWYRQDPGQGLRLIYYSQIVNDFQKGDIAEGYSVSREKKESFPLTVTSAQKNPTAFYLCASSTSPSSLYEQYFGPGTRLTVT.

This rearrangement joins TRBV3-1 to TRBJ2-1, with no clear D. The V gene lost 1 base and the J gene lost 6 bases, with 4 bases spanning the gap. The CDR3 consists of 12 residues. Per germline, CDR1 LGHDT and CDR2 YNNKEL (reference sequence). The CDR3 DNA is TGTGCCAGCAGCCAAGCCTTCAATGAGCAGTTCTTC. As protein: CASSQAFNEQFF.

The table lists this clonotype with many counts. This sequence joins TRBV5-1 and TRBJ2-1, with 7 bases fitting TRBD2. Germline trimming cut 0 bases from V and 8 bases from J; bases unmatched to any gene: 5. CDR3 length equals 14 residues. The germline gives CDR1 SGHRS, CDR2 YFSETQ. The CDR3 DNA reads TGCGCCAGCAGCTTGGGAGCGGGGTCCGATGAGCAGTTCTTC. Protein sequence: CASSLGAGSDEQFF.

The CDR3 bases are TGTGCCAGCAGCCTCGGGGGGGCGCGGGCAGATACGCAGTATTTT. This encodes CASSLGGARADTQYF. The V and J genes are TRBV3-1 and TRBJ2-3; 8 nucleotides match TRBD2. CDR1 is LGHDT, CDR2 YNNKEL, per germline (reference sequence). The CDR3 is 15 amino acids. Losses at the gene ends were 4 bases for V and 4 bases for J; bases not matched to a gene: 7.

This clonotype was seen at least ten times. The gene calls are TRBV20-1 and TRBJ2-7; D may be TRBD1 (6 bases). Trimming pared 6 bases from V and 2 bases from J, leaving 14 bases between. Germline values: CDR1 DFQATT, CDR2 SNEGSKA (reference sequence). The CDR3 is 13 amino acids. CDR3 nucleotide sequence: TGCAGTGCCCCAAGGCAGGGGCCCTACGAGCAGTACTTC. Its translation is CSAPRQGPYEQYF.

This clonotype was seen ten or more times. The chain combines TRBV5-8 with TRBJ2-5, with D unclear. From germline, CDR1 is SGHTS and CDR2 YDEGEE. V shed 1 base and J shed 3 bases, with 10 bases lying between them. There are 14 residues in the CDR3. The CDR3 nucleotides are TGTGCCAGCAGCTTGCGTCCAGTGGAAGAGACCCAGTACTTC. Amino acid sequence: CASSLRPVEETQYF.

This clonotype was observed many times. The rearrangement joins TRBV7-3 to TRBJ2-1, with a possible D match to TRBD2 (5 bases). V shed 1 base and J shed 4 bases, with 14 bases lying between them. CDR1 and CDR2 from the germline V gene are SGHTA and FQGTGA. CDR3 length: 16 amino acids. The CDR3: CASSLRGDGSYNEQFF. DNA for the CDR3: TGTGCCAGCAGCTTAAGGGGAGATGGAAGTTACAATGAGCAGTTCTTC.

This clonotype was observed many times. V is TRBV2 and J is TRBJ2-5; D is undetermined. The CDR3 runs 11 residues. Trimming shortened V by 8 bases and J by 3 bases, and 7 bases separated the two germline ends. Germline loops: CDR1 SNHLY, CDR2 FYNNEI. CDR3 sequence: CASGQEETQYF. Written as DNA, the CDR3 is TGTGCCAGCGGGCAAGAAGAGACCCAGTACTTC.

The table lists this clonotype with many counts. The rearrangement joins TRBV9 to TRBJ2-4; D not resolved. Per the germline V gene, CDR1 is SGDLS and CDR2 is YYNGEE. V was pared by 4 bases and J by 0 bases, with 11 bases between. The CDR3 is 15 residues long. CDR3 coding DNA: TGTGCCAGCAGCCAAGGGCGTCTAGCCAAAAACATTCAGTACTTC. Its translation is CASSQGRLAKNIQYF. Together with reference TRBV9 and TRBJ2-4, the CDR3 gives the full variable domain: DSGVTQTPKHLITATGQRVTLRCSPRSGDLSVYWYQQSLDQGLQFLIQYYNGEERAKGNILERFSAQQFPDLHSELNLSSLELGDSALYFCASSQGRLAKNIQYFGAGTRLSVL.

This clonotype was detected ten times or more. The CDR3 nucleotides are TGTGCCAGCAGCTTCGATTTAACTGCCACTGAAGCTTTCTTT. Translation: CASSFDLTATEAFF. The rearrangement uses TRBV7-9 and TRBJ1-1; D not certain. The CDR3 spans 14 residues. Trimming cost V 3 bases and J 4 bases, with 12 bases left between them. The V gene's germline CDR1 is SEHNR and CDR2 FQNEAQ (reference sequence).

Notes on this clonotype: The DNA is left out, because the CDR3 cannot be placed on it with certainty; the CDR3 is given as TCRdb lists it. V usage is TRBV7-2 and J usage is TRBJ1-2. CDR1 is SGHTA, CDR2 FQGNSA, per germline. The CDR3 contains 22 residues when both ends are counted. The CDR3 sequence: CASSFYICSASRGDTNFYGYTF.

This clonotype was observed at least ten times. This chain uses TRBV7-6 with TRBJ2-3; 10 bases match TRBD2. The CDR3 is 16 amino acids. J gave up 0 bases and V 1 base, and 1 base lay outside the gene matches. Germline V gene sequence: CDR1 SGHVS, CDR2 FNYEAQ. CDR3 in amino acids: CASSLGTSGSTDTQYF. As DNA, the CDR3 is TGTGCCAGCAGCTTAGGGACTAGCGGCAGCACAGATACGCAGTATTTT.

This clonotype was detected ten times or more. The chain links TRBV18 to TRBJ2-7; 8 nucleotides match TRBD2. Germline lookup yields CDR1 KGHSH and CDR2 LQKENI. The CDR3 spans 15 residues. V was pared by 3 bases and J by 5 bases, with 9 bases of the junction left unmatched. CDR3 nucleotide sequence: TGTGCCAGCTCACCGCCGGGGGGGCGTACCCACGAGCAGTACTTC. Translating gives CASSPPGGRTHEQYF.

This clonotype was observed many times. V is TRBV20-1 and J is TRBJ2-1; D gene uncertain. The V end lost 6 bases, the J end lost 3 bases, and 15 bases lay between the germline ends. CDR1 and CDR2 from the germline V gene are DFQATT and SNEGSKA (reference sequence). This CDR3 contains 14 residues. In DNA form, the CDR3 reads TGCAGTGCCCGACCACCTCAAATCTACAATGAGCAGTTCTTC. Translated, it gives CSARPPQIYNEQFF.

This clonotype has more than one count but fewer than ten. This chain connects TRBV6-1 to TRBJ1-1; tentative D call: TRBD1 (5 bases). Trimming stripped 6 bases from V and 1 base from J, with 15 bases between. The CDR3 loop spans 15 amino acids. Germline loops: CDR1 MNHNS, CDR2 SASEGT. CDR3 nucleotide sequence: TGTGCCAGCAGCCCAAACCCGGGGCCGAACACTGAAGCTTTCTTT. Its translation is CASSPNPGPNTEAFF.